Presented here are 7 T cell receptor beta chains from one specimen sequenced in a study of CD8 T cells in Susac syndrome. RNA, at about 0.45 to 1 ug, was reverse transcribed with random hexamers. TCRdb analysed the immunoSEQ multiplex PCR reads with MiXCR anew, one entry per CDR3 protein. Of 400,000 or so distinct CDR3 sequences detected, more than 70% appear once; the ten largest clones hold under 0.15%. Material: CD8+ T cells from PBMCs. These receptors all come from a human donor with multiple sclerosis.

The gene calls are TRBV24-1 and TRBJ2-3; 10 nucleotides align to TRBD2. This CDR3 contains 18 residues. V was clipped by 2 bases and J by 5 bases; unmatched bases: 12. Germline CDR1 reads KGHDR; CDR2 reads SFDVKD. CDR3 region: CATSDSRGLAGAGDTQYF. CDR3 coding DNA: TGTGCCACCAGTGATTCCAGAGGGCTAGCGGGAGCTGGAGATACGCAGTATTTT.

This clonotype was counted between two and nine times. The chain has TRBV4-1 and TRBJ2-7; a possible D gene is TRBD1 (8 bases). The CDR3 runs 19 residues. Germline V gene lookup returns CDR1 MGHRA and CDR2 YSYEKL. The V end lost 0 bases, the J end lost 4 bases, and 25 bases lay between the germline ends. In DNA, the CDR3 is TGCGCCAGCAGCCAAGAGGGTCCTGCGGACAGGGAGGGGATTTACGAGCAGTACTTC. Translation gives CASSQEGPADREGIYEQYF.

The chain is built from TRBV19 and TRBJ2-1, with 13 bases fitting TRBD2. V lost 9 bases and J lost 9; bases outside the gene matches: 11. This CDR3 has 15 residues. Germline CDR1 LNHDA, CDR2 SQIVND (reference sequence). The CDR3 sequence is CASTWTSGSNGEQFF. DNA for the CDR3: TGTGCCAGCACCTGGACTAGCGGGAGTAATGGTGAGCAGTTCTTC.

This clonotype was seen a few times. The genes are TRBV6-2 or TRBV6-3 and TRBJ1-1; TRBD1 agrees at 8 bases. CDR1 and CDR2 (germline): MNHEY, SVGEGT. The CDR3 has 15 residues. V shed 5 bases, J shed 3 bases, and the junction held 8 bases outside the gene matches. The CDR3 DNA reads as TGTGCCAGCAGTCCGAGGACAGGGAAGGACACTGAAGCTTTCTTT. It codes for CASSPRTGKDTEAFF.

The chain employs TRBV6-5 and TRBJ2-7, with D possibly matching TRBD1 (6 bases). CDR1 MNHEY and CDR2 SVGAGI come from the germline V gene. The V and J ends lost 2 bases and 7 bases respectively, with 18 bases between them. The CDR3 covers 15 residues. The CDR3 coding sequence is TGTGCCAGCAGTTACGGCCGGGCAGGGGTGGGGGAGCAGTACTTC. Its protein product is CASSYGRAGVGEQYF.

J is TRBJ1-4 and V is TRBV20-1, with a tentative D call TRBD1 (5 bases). With 0 bases removed from V and 6 bases from J, the gap between germline ends came to 14 bases. The CDR3 is made up of 15 amino acids. CDR1 is DFQATT, CDR2 SNEGSKA, per germline (reference sequence). The CDR3 nucleotides are TGCAGTGCTAGAGATCTGAGGGGAATGGATGAAAAACTGTTTTTT. Amino acid sequence: CSARDLRGMDEKLFF.

The J gene is TRBJ2-7, the V gene TRBV10-3; 10 nucleotides line up with TRBD1. Germline V lookup: CDR1 ENHRY, CDR2 SYGVKD. The CDR3 totals 14 residues. V was clipped by 6 bases and J by 5 bases; unmatched bases: 7. The CDR3 protein is CAISLPGQGNEQYF. As DNA, the CDR3 is TGTGCCATCAGCCTACCGGGACAGGGGAACGAGCAGTACTTC.